These 16 T cell receptor beta chains came from one sample sequenced in a study of T cell repertoires in cytomegalovirus infection. TCRdb processed the reads anew with MiXCR; each CDR3 protein has one entry. The sample includes roughly 700,000 distinct CDR3 sequences, roughly 36% of them seen just once. These receptors' targets are unknown. The sample consisted of cultured PBMCs, taken from culture after CMV antigen stimulation. The source of these receptors is a human donor in good health (CMV status not recorded). Some clones in this sample may be carry-over from other donors' samples.

This rearrangement joins TRBV7-2 to TRBJ2-5; the match to TRBD2 covers 11 bases. The CDR3 runs to 15 residues. Trimming at V came to 5 bases and at J to 5 bases, leaving 7 bases not matched to a gene. Germline values: CDR1 SGHTA, CDR2 FQGNSA. The CDR3, as DNA: TGTGCCAGCAGCGTCTTAGCGGGAGGGCCCGAGACCCAGTACTTC. Protein sequence: CASSVLAGGPETQYF.

For the CDR3, the DNA is TGTGCCACCCGGCGGGGGGACGGCTACACCTTC. Amino acids: CATRRGDGYTF. The chain combines TRBV6-1 with TRBJ1-2; weak D call: TRBD1 (5 bases). CDR3 length: 11 amino acids. Per the germline V gene, CDR1 is MNHNS and CDR2 is SASEGT. With 10 bases removed from V and 8 bases from J, the gap between germline ends came to 14 bases.

This clonotype was seen only a few times. This sequence joins TRBV3-1 and TRBJ2-4, with a tentative D call TRBD1 (5 bases). Trimming cost V 4 bases and J 1 base, with 14 bases left between them. The V gene's germline CDR1 is LGHDT and CDR2 YNNKEL (reference sequence). This CDR3 has 16 amino acids. CDR3 residues: CASSPEMGRAKNIQYF. The CDR3 bases are TGTGCCAGCAGCCCCGAAATGGGGCGCGCCAAAAACATTCAGTACTTC.

The J gene is TRBJ2-2, the V gene TRBV2, with TRBD2 matching 10 bases. Germline CDR1 reads SNHLY; CDR2 reads FYNNEI. V shed 8 bases and J 6 bases; nucleotides not matched to a gene: 6. The CDR3 runs 14 residues. CDR3 residues: CASGLLAGAGELFF. CDR3 nucleotides: TGTGCCAGCGGGCTTCTAGCGGGGGCCGGGGAGCTGTTTTTT.

This clonotype occurred a few times. The rearrangement uses TRBV7-2 and TRBJ2-1; 10 positions match TRBD2. CDR3 size: 15 residues. Per germline, CDR1 SGHTA and CDR2 FQGNSA. The ends lost 6 bases at V and 12 bases at J; junction bases unmatched: 14. CDR3 in amino acids: CASRPTLAGASGQFF. The CDR3 DNA is TGTGCCAGCAGGCCGACCCTAGCGGGAGCCTCAGGGCAGTTCTTC.

The rearrangement links TRBV6-1 to TRBJ2-1, with TRBD1 identical over 11 bases. There are 15 residues in the CDR3. The J segment lost 7 bases and the V segment lost 4 bases, leaving 6 bases of the junction unmatched. From germline, CDR1 is MNHNS and CDR2 SASEGT. As DNA, the CDR3 is TGTGCCAGCAGTGTGGAGGACAGGGGGCTTAATGAGCAGTTCTTC. Translating it yields CASSVEDRGLNEQFF.

V usage is TRBV6-6 and J usage is TRBJ2-6, with D possibly TRBD1 on 5 matching bases. The germline V and J ends were trimmed by 4 bases and 4 bases, with 11 bases remaining between them. CDR3 size: 15 residues. Germline V lookup: CDR1 MNHNY, CDR2 SVGAGI (reference sequence). This chain's CDR3 is CASSFKGYGANVLTF. The CDR3 nucleotides are TGTGCCAGCAGTTTCAAGGGGTACGGGGCCAACGTCCTGACTTTC.

This sequence joins TRBV6-1 and TRBJ1-5; D remains ambiguous. Germline V gives CDR1 MNHNS, CDR2 SASEGT. Trimming pared 3 bases from V and 5 bases from J, leaving 11 bases between. This CDR3 comprises 14 residues. DNA of the CDR3: TGTGCCAGCAGTGATTGGTCCCGATATCAGCCCCAGCATTTT. Encoded protein: CASSDWSRYQPQHF.

In its sample, this clonotype was seen a few times. The CDR3 DNA reads TGTGCCAGCAGCCCGCGACAGCAGGACACCGGGGAGCTGTTTTTT. Translating gives CASSPRQQDTGELFF. The chain recombines TRBV7-8 with TRBJ2-2, with D tentatively TRBD1 (5 bases). The germline V gene encodes CDR1 SGHVS and CDR2 FQNEAQ. The V end lost 5 bases, the J end lost 3 bases, and 13 bases lay between the germline ends. This CDR3 spans 15 amino acids.

This clonotype was observed a single time. This CDR3 is CASSLYREGQPQHF. CDR3 in DNA: TGTGCCAGCAGTTTATACAGGGAGGGTCAGCCCCAGCATTTT. The chain joins TRBV12-3 or TRBV12-4 to TRBJ1-5; a weak D match, TRBD1 (6 bases). Trimming left V 2 bases short and J 6 bases short, with 11 bases between. The CDR3 is 14 residues long.

The chain carries TRBV19 and TRBJ2-7; D could derive from TRBD1 or TRBD2 (6 bases each). V lost 4 bases and J lost 3, with 16 bases in between. Germline V gives CDR1 LNHDA, CDR2 SQIVND (reference sequence). The CDR3 is made up of 15 amino acids. The CDR3 DNA reads TGTGCCAGTAGTAAGGAGGAGGGGGTTGGCTACGAGCAGTACTTC. The encoded protein is CASSKEEGVGYEQYF.

This clonotype was recorded a few times. The J gene is TRBJ1-1, the V gene TRBV7-2; D not resolved. The length of the CDR3 is 12 residues. Per the germline V gene, CDR1 is SGHTA and CDR2 is FQGNSA. Trimming left V 1 base short and J 11 bases short, with 11 bases between. The CDR3 DNA follows: TGTGCCAGCAGCTTAGTGCAAGGGTGGGCTTTCTTT. Translation gives CASSLVQGWAFF. Looking up the rest from reference TRBV7-2 and TRBJ1-1 gives the full variable domain: GAGVSQSPSNKVTEKGKDVELRCDPISGHTALYWYRQSLGQGLEFLIYFQGNSAPDKSGLPSDRFSAERTGGSVSTLTIQRTQQEDSAVYLCASSLVQGWAFFGQGTRLTVV.

This clonotype was recorded many times. The J gene is TRBJ2-7, the V gene TRBV7-2; 14 nucleotides match TRBD2. Trimming cost V 3 bases and J 2 bases; bases outside gene matches: 6. From germline, CDR1 is SGHTA and CDR2 FQGNSA. This CDR3 comprises 17 residues. The CDR3 protein is CASSFRLAGGPAYEQYF. The CDR3 region has the DNA TGTGCCAGCAGCTTCCGACTAGCGGGAGGGCCGGCCTACGAGCAGTACTTC.

The rearrangement uses TRBV7-2 and TRBJ2-7; 8 positions agree with TRBD1. The CDR3 extends over 17 amino acids. Trimming took 5 bases from V and 4 from J; bases not matched to a gene: 16. Germline V lookup: CDR1 SGHTA, CDR2 FQGNSA. The CDR3 region is CASSRIPPGQGGYEQYF. The CDR3 nucleotides are TGTGCCAGCAGCCGTATCCCCCCAGGACAGGGTGGTTACGAGCAGTACTTC.

This clonotype was seen only a few times. V and J are TRBV5-6 and TRBJ2-3; 7 bases map to TRBD2. The trim removed 5 bases at V and 0 bases at J, leaving 6 bases unmatched. The V gene's germline CDR1 is SGHDT and CDR2 YYEEEE. The length of the CDR3 is 15 residues. The CDR3 sequence: CASRLRGGSTDTQYF. CDR3 DNA sequence: TGTGCCAGCAGGCTTCGCGGGGGTAGCACAGATACGCAGTATTTT. The full variable domain, rest sourced from reference TRBV5-6 and TRBJ2-3, is DAGVTQSPTHLIKTRGQQVTLRCSPKSGHDTVSWYQQALGQGPQFIFQYYEEEERQRGNFPDRFSGHQFPNYSSELNVNALLLGDSALYLCASRLRGGSTDTQYFGPGTRLTVL.

This clonotype was seen a handful of times. The chain employs TRBV11-3 and TRBJ2-1, with a possible D match to TRBD1 (6 bases). The germline gives CDR1 SGHNT, CDR2 YENEEA. The CDR3 has 15 residues. Trimming took 5 bases from V and 1 from J, leaving 12 bases between them. Here the CDR3 DNA reads TGTGCCAGCAGCCATAAGACAGGTTCCTACAATGAGCAGTTCTTC. It translates to CASSHKTGSYNEQFF.